The 22 T cell receptor beta chains given below trace back to one sample, sequenced in a study of cytomegalovirus exposure and HLA in healthy donors. TCRdb's copy holds only in-frame clones and misses some; the assay was immunoSEQ multiplex PCR. Among fewer than 400,000 clones listed, roughly 90% were seen once. The sequenced material came from PBMCs. Receptors were obtained from a woman aged 18-30 years in good health and CMV-seronegative.

The genes are TRBV18 and TRBJ1-1; D possibly corresponds to TRBD1 (6 bases). Per the germline V gene, CDR1 is KGHSH and CDR2 is LQKENI. The CDR3 consists of 15 residues. Trimming stripped 6 bases from V and 3 bases from J, with 17 bases between. CDR3 sequence: CASSAGTTGDTEAFF. CDR3 coding DNA: TGTGCCAGCTCCGCCGGGACAACTGGGGACACTGAAGCTTTCTTT.

The rearrangement uses TRBV11-2 and TRBJ2-7; D unclear. The CDR3 sequence is 15 residues long. CDR1 and CDR2 from the germline V gene are SGHAT and FQNNGV. V lost 2 bases and J lost 1, with 12 bases in between. The CDR3: CASSLRRLLSYEQYF. The CDR3 DNA reads as TGTGCCAGCAGCTTAAGGAGACTCCTGTCCTACGAGCAGTACTTC.

The rearrangement joins TRBV7-8 to TRBJ1-1, with TRBD1 matching 7 bases. The CDR3 length is 16 residues. Germline-derived CDR1 and CDR2 are SGHVS and FQNEAQ. Losses at the gene ends were 5 bases for V and 4 bases for J; bases not matched to a gene: 13. CDR3 DNA sequence: TGTGCCAGCAGCACCGACCCCCAGGGGGTGGTCACTGAAGCTTTCTTT. This sequence encodes CASSTDPQGVVTEAFF. The variable domain in full, with the rest retrieved from reference TRBV7-8 and TRBJ1-1, is GAGVSQSPRYKVAKRGQDVALRCDPISGHVSLFWYQQALGQGPEFLTYFQNEAQLDKSGLPSDRFFAERPEGSVSTLKIQRTQQEDSAVYLCASSTDPQGVVTEAFFGQGTRLTVV.

This clone was seen just once. This rearrangement joins TRBV5-6 to TRBJ1-2; maybe TRBD1 (6 bases). V lost 4 bases to trimming and J lost 4 bases, with 17 bases between them. Germline V gene sequence: CDR1 SGHDT, CDR2 YYEEEE. The CDR3 contains 15 residues. The CDR3 bases are TGTGCCAGCAGCGACGCAGGGGCAGGATCCTATGGCTACACCTTC. As protein: CASSDAGAGSYGYTF.

This clone has just one count. Other nucleotide sequences in the sample specify the same CDR3. The chain links TRBV7-3 to TRBJ2-7; 7 bases are shared with TRBD1. The CDR3 sequence is 15 residues long. Trimming took 1 base from V and 3 from J; bases not matched to a gene: 6. CDR1 and CDR2 from the germline V gene are SGHTA and FQGTGA. The CDR3 is CASSLRAGGDYEQYF. CDR3 nucleotides: TGTGCCAGCAGCTTAAGGGCAGGGGGAGACTACGAGCAGTACTTC.

This sequence joins TRBV6-5 and TRBJ2-5; no clear D gene. The germline CDR1 and CDR2 sequences are MNHEY and SVGAGI. This CDR3 has 11 amino acids. With 6 bases removed from V and 5 bases from J, the gap between germline ends came to 7 bases. In nucleotides, the CDR3 is TGTGCCAGCAGATTTCGGGAGACCCAGTACTTC. This codes for CASRFRETQYF.

The chain links TRBV28 to TRBJ1-4; D perhaps matches TRBD1 (6 bases). CDR1 is MDHEN and CDR2 is SYDVKM in the germline V gene. The ends were cut back, 6 bases at V and 6 bases at J, with 20 bases in the middle. The CDR3 length is 16 residues. The CDR3: CASSRGGAGVDEKLFF. The CDR3 DNA sequence: TGTGCCAGCAGCCGCGGGGGCGCGGGTGTAGATGAAAAACTGTTTTTT.

The chain is built from TRBV10-3 and TRBJ2-7; TRBD2 might be the D (5 bases). This CDR3 is built from 12 residues. CDR1 and CDR2 from the germline V gene are ENHRY and SYGVKD. With 3 bases removed from V and 6 bases from J, the gap between germline ends came to 9 bases. Here the CDR3 reads CAISDLAGEQYF. The DNA for the CDR3 is TGTGCCATCAGTGATCTCGCGGGCGAGCAGTACTTC.

V is TRBV4-3 and J is TRBJ2-2; 9 bases are shared with TRBD2. CDR3 length: 17 amino acids. Germline CDR1 and CDR2: LGHNA and YSLEER. Trimming at V came to 0 bases and at J to 4 bases, leaving 6 bases not matched to a gene. The CDR3 sequence is CASSQDSSGGRTGELFF. In DNA, the CDR3 is TGCGCCAGCAGCCAAGATAGTAGCGGGGGACGCACCGGGGAGCTGTTTTTT.

The J gene is TRBJ1-4, the V gene TRBV7-9, with D uncertain. Germline V gene data show CDR1 as SEHNR and CDR2 as FQNEAQ (reference sequence). The V and J ends lost 2 bases and 3 bases respectively, with 10 bases between them. The CDR3 runs to 15 residues. Here the CDR3 DNA reads TGTGCCAGCAGCTTACGAGGCACCCCTAATGAAAAACTGTTTTTT. This gives the protein CASSLRGTPNEKLFF.

This clone was detected only a few times. The V gene is TRBV21-1, the J gene TRBJ1-2; TRBD1 is the table's D call, not checked against the DNA. TRBV21-1 is an annotated pseudogene. This CDR3 contains 14 residues. Here the CDR3 DNA reads TGTGCCAGCAGCACCTCCGGGACATCCTATGGCTACACCTTC. Translated: CASSTSGTSYGYTF.

This sequence joins TRBV6-1 and TRBJ2-3, with D perhaps matching TRBD2 (5 bases). V shed 8 bases and J shed 0 bases, with 15 bases lying between them. The CDR3 is made up of 15 amino acids. The germline V gene encodes CDR1 MNHNS and CDR2 SASEGT. CDR3 residues: CASSAGKESTDTQYF. In DNA, the CDR3 is TGTGCCAGCTCTGCCGGGAAAGAAAGCACAGATACGCAGTATTTT.

The chain links TRBV6-6 to TRBJ2-7, with a tentative D call TRBD2 (6 bases). The CDR3 sequence is 15 residues long. V gave up 5 bases and J gave up 3 bases, with 17 bases separating them. Germline values: CDR1 MNHNY, CDR2 SVGAGI (reference sequence). Here the CDR3 DNA reads TGTGCCAGCAGTCCCAGGACTACCCCAGACTACGAGCAGTACTTC. It yields the protein CASSPRTTPDYEQYF.

This rearrangement joins TRBV4-1 to TRBJ1-1, with 9 bases aligning to TRBD1. Germline CDR1 reads MGHRA; CDR2 reads YSYEKL. This CDR3 is 14 amino acids long. V was pared by 7 bases and J by 3 bases, with 6 bases of the junction left unmatched. The CDR3 spells CASTLGQGHTEAFF. CDR3 DNA sequence: TGCGCCAGCACCTTAGGACAGGGGCACACTGAAGCTTTCTTT.

The table lists this clone with many counts. J is TRBJ2-7 and V is TRBV7-9; D remains unclear. Per the germline V gene, CDR1 is SEHNR and CDR2 is FQNEAQ (reference sequence). The CDR3 covers 16 residues. V was shortened by 0 bases and J by 1 base, with 13 bases between the two germline ends. The CDR3 spells CASSLARSTASYEQYF. The CDR3 DNA is TGTGCCAGCAGCTTAGCGAGGTCGACCGCGTCCTACGAGCAGTACTTC.

For this clone: The sample has other DNA sequences that encode this CDR3 too. J is TRBJ1-3 and V is TRBV30; D gene uncertain. The CDR3 is 12 residues long. The germline CDR1 and CDR2 sequences are GTSNPN and SVGIG (reference sequence). The ends were cut back, 5 bases at V and 0 bases at J, with 5 bases in the middle. CDR3 coding DNA: TGTGCCTGGGGCAGCTCTGGAAACACCATATATTTT. Protein: CAWGSSGNTIYF.

This chain connects TRBV9 to TRBJ1-3, with D possibly TRBD1 on 6 matching bases. Germline lookup yields CDR1 SGDLS and CDR2 YYNGEE. V lost 2 bases to trimming and J lost 0 bases, with 9 bases between them. The CDR3 consists of 15 residues. The CDR3 DNA is TGTGCCAGCAGCGTCACAGGGAACTCTGGAAACACCATATATTTT. This translates into CASSVTGNSGNTIYF.

V gene TRBV28 combines with J gene TRBJ2-1, with 9 bases fitting TRBD2. The CDR3 length is 13 residues. Germline-derived CDR1 and CDR2 are MDHEN and SYDVKM. J was trimmed by 7 bases and V by 5 bases; bases with no gene match: 3. The CDR3 nucleotides are TGTGCCAGCAGTAAGACTAGCGGTAATGAGCAGTTCTTC. Its translation is CASSKTSGNEQFF.

V usage is TRBV6-1 and J usage is TRBJ2-5, with 8 bases that match TRBD1. V dropped 6 bases and J dropped 0; count of bases not matched to a gene: 6. Germline V lookup: CDR1 MNHNS, CDR2 SASEGT. The CDR3 is 15 amino acids. The CDR3 sequence: CASRDRVSHQETQYF. Here the CDR3 DNA reads TGTGCCAGCAGGGACAGGGTGTCCCACCAAGAGACCCAGTACTTC.

In this sample, this clone turned up a few times. The identical CDR3 is also encoded by other nucleotide sequences in the sample. CDR3 protein: CASSPRGGLQETQYF. The CDR3 DNA sequence: TGTGCCAGCTCACCCCGGGGAGGGCTACAAGAGACCCAGTACTTC. V and J are TRBV18 and TRBJ2-5; the match to TRBD2 covers 7 bases. V lost 3 bases and J lost 2; bases outside the gene matches: 6. There are 15 residues in the CDR3. Germline V gene data show CDR1 as KGHSH and CDR2 as LQKENI.

The rearrangement uses TRBV5-1 and TRBJ2-1; possibly TRBD1 for D (6 bases). Trimming shortened V by 3 bases and J by 3 bases, and 13 bases separated the two germline ends. This CDR3 has 15 residues. Germline lookup yields CDR1 SGHRS and CDR2 YFSETQ. The CDR3, as DNA: TGCGCCAGCAGCTCCTCCGGGACAAACTACAATGAGCAGTTCTTC. It specifies CASSSSGTNYNEQFF.

The rearrangement uses TRBV4-1 and TRBJ2-5; tentative D call: TRBD2 (5 bases). The germline gives CDR1 MGHRA, CDR2 YSYEKL. Between the trimmed V and J ends, which lost 0 bases and 5 bases, there was a span of 7 bases. This CDR3 comprises 13 residues. CDR3 loop: CASSQETGETQYF. The CDR3 DNA is TGCGCCAGCAGCCAAGAAACGGGGGAGACCCAGTACTTC.